Following are 17 T cell receptor beta chains from one sample sequenced in a study of OX40 agonist ivuxolimab in advanced cancers. The assay was immunoSEQ multiplex PCR, and TCRdb's table has in-frame clones only and misses some. The sample lists over 40,000 clones, 84% occurring once. The sample here was CD4+ or CD8+ T cells sorted from blood, taken in a trial of the OX40 agonist ivuxolimab. These TCRs come from an adult with an advanced solid tumor such as melanoma, head and neck, liver or kidney cancer.

In this sample, this clone turned up once. The chain carries TRBV12-5 and TRBJ2-3, with D perhaps being TRBD1 or TRBD2 (5 bases each). The CDR3 sequence is 15 residues long. Germline CDR1 LGHNT, CDR2 FRNRAP. With 6 bases removed from V and 1 base from J, the gap between germline ends came to 14 bases. The CDR3 sequence: CASGPGGGRTDTQYF. CDR3 bases: TGTGCTAGTGGCCCCGGTGGGGGACGCACAGATACGCAGTATTTT.

A few counts support this clone. This chain connects TRBV19 to TRBJ2-1; D may be TRBD2 (6 bases). Trimming removed 4 bases at V and 1 base at J, with 20 bases between. The CDR3 consists of 18 residues. The V gene's germline CDR1 is LNHDA and CDR2 SQIVND (reference sequence). The CDR3, as DNA: TGTGCCAGTAGTAGGGGGACTGGAATACCGTCGTCCTACAATGAGCAGTTCTTC. This codes for CASSRGTGIPSSYNEQFF.

The V gene is TRBV5-5, the J gene TRBJ1-5, with unresolved D. The CDR3 covers 15 residues. Germline V gene lookup returns CDR1 SGHKS and CDR2 YYEKEE (reference sequence). V was trimmed by 0 bases and J by 7 bases, leaving 14 bases between them. This chain's CDR3 is CASSLESWEGQPQHF. The CDR3 nucleotides are TGTGCCAGCAGCTTGGAGTCCTGGGAAGGGCAGCCCCAGCATTTT.

This clone was recorded only once. The V call is TRBV7-2, the J call TRBJ2-1; TRBD1 agrees at 8 bases. The junction had 15 bases not matched to a gene; V was cut back by 4 bases and J by 7 bases. Germline CDR1 SGHTA, CDR2 FQGNSA. The CDR3 covers 17 residues. The CDR3 DNA sequence: TGTGCCAGCAGCTCATGGGGAAGCAGGGGGCTCGGGAATGAGCAGTTCTTC. Translating gives CASSSWGSRGLGNEQFF.

The chain employs TRBV7-6 and TRBJ2-5; D remains ambiguous. This CDR3 has 12 residues. Germline loops: CDR1 SGHVS, CDR2 FNYEAQ. With 5 bases removed from V and 3 bases from J, the gap between germline ends came to 7 bases. CDR3 amino acids: CASSHAEETQYF. CDR3 nucleotides: TGTGCCAGCAGCCACGCCGAAGAGACCCAGTACTTC.

The chain carries TRBV5-6 and TRBJ2-1, with D perhaps assigned TRBD1 or TRBD2 (5 bases each). The CDR3 runs 15 residues. Trimming left V 7 bases short and J 4 bases short, with 18 bases between. Per germline, CDR1 SGHDT and CDR2 YYEEEE. CDR3: CASGPDQGGYNEQFF. The CDR3 region has the DNA TGTGCCAGCGGGCCTGATCAGGGCGGGTACAATGAGCAGTTCTTC.

This rearrangement joins TRBV27 to TRBJ1-2, with unresolved D. The CDR3 loop spans 13 amino acids. Germline V CDR1 and CDR2: MNHEY, SMNVEV (reference sequence). V was shortened by 5 bases and J by 8 bases, with 15 bases between the two germline ends. The CDR3 loop is CASSLTPFGGYTF. The CDR3 DNA reads as TGTGCCAGCAGTCTCACACCCTTTGGGGGCTACACCTTC.

The chain recombines TRBV6-5 with TRBJ1-1; D is possibly TRBD1 (6 bases). V lost 4 bases and J 5 bases, leaving 11 bases between the germline ends. This CDR3 is 13 amino acids long. Germline CDR1 reads MNHEY; CDR2 reads SVGAGI. This CDR3 reads CASSLGGGTEAFF. In nucleotides, the CDR3 is TGTGCCAGCAGTTTAGGGGGAGGGACTGAAGCTTTCTTT.

The chain couples TRBV7-8 to TRBJ2-3; the match to TRBD2 covers 7 bases. There are 17 residues in the CDR3. With 5 bases clipped from V and 6 bases from J, the junction kept 17 bases outside the gene matches. CDR1 is SGHVS and CDR2 is FQNEAQ in the germline V gene. CDR3 sequence: CASSHRGPGGSRDTQYF. The CDR3 DNA reads as TGTGCCAGCAGCCACAGAGGCCCAGGCGGGAGTAGGGATACGCAGTATTTT.

As DNA, the CDR3 is TGTGCCAGCAGCTTAACCGGGACGGAGCAGTTCTTC. This gives the protein CASSLTGTEQFF. The genes are TRBV7-9 and TRBJ2-1; tentatively, D is TRBD1 or TRBD2 (5 bases each). The CDR3 spans 12 residues. Trimming removed 2 bases from V and 10 bases from J, with 9 bases in between. Germline V gene lookup returns CDR1 SEHNR and CDR2 FQNEAQ (reference sequence).

The CDR3 DNA sequence: TGTGCCAGCAGTGAAATCCCTACGGGCAGTCGAAGGGAAAAACTGTTTTTT. Amino acid sequence: CASSEIPTGSRREKLFF. V is TRBV6-1 and J is TRBJ1-4; D is undetermined. Germline V CDR1 and CDR2: MNHNS, SASEGT. The V end was cut by 2 bases, the J end by 8 bases, with 21 bases between. The CDR3 extends over 17 amino acids.

This sequence joins TRBV2 and TRBJ1-3; tentative D call: TRBD1 (5 bases). This CDR3 spans 14 amino acids. CDR1 SNHLY and CDR2 FYNNEI come from the germline V gene. V shed 7 bases and J shed 1 base, with 11 bases lying between them. In DNA form, the CDR3 reads TGTGCCAGCACCCGAGGGGTGTCTGGAAACACCATATATTTT. Translation gives CASTRGVSGNTIYF.

This clone came up a few times. This chain links TRBV10-1 with TRBJ2-3; D not certain. The CDR3 extends over 12 amino acids. Trimming pared 6 bases from V and 1 base from J, leaving 5 bases between. Germline V lookup: CDR1 WNHNN, CDR2 SYGVQD (reference sequence). The CDR3 sequence: CASRCCTDTQYF. CDR3 DNA sequence: TGCGCCAGCAGATGTTGCACAGATACGCAGTATTTT.

The chain recombines TRBV29-1 with TRBJ1-1, with D maybe TRBD1 (5 bases). V was clipped by 5 bases and J by 1 base, with 17 bases between them. Germline V gene lookup returns CDR1 SQVTM and CDR2 ANQGSEA. The CDR3 extends over 15 amino acids. This chain's CDR3 is CSVTSTWGGNTEAFF. CDR3 DNA sequence: TGCAGCGTTACCTCGACATGGGGGGGGAACACTGAAGCTTTCTTT.

This clone has only a few counts. This sequence joins TRBV18 and TRBJ1-5; 9 bases align to TRBD1. The CDR3 length is 13 residues. V dropped 4 bases and J dropped 7; count of bases not matched to a gene: 2. The germline V gene has CDR1 KGHSH and CDR2 LQKENI. The CDR3 here is CASSLQGAQPQHF. CDR3 nucleotides: TGTGCCAGCTCACTACAGGGGGCGCAGCCCCAGCATTTT.

The rearrangement joins TRBV28 to TRBJ2-7; 10 bases align to TRBD2. Germline V gene data show CDR1 as MDHEN and CDR2 as SYDVKM. Losses at the gene ends were 5 bases for V and 2 bases for J; bases not matched to a gene: 9. CDR3 length: 16 residues. This CDR3 reads CASSTPGLAYAYEQYF. The CDR3 DNA reads as TGTGCCAGCAGTACGCCGGGACTAGCGTATGCCTACGAGCAGTACTTC.

CDR3 sequence: CAISEAGLSGRDTGELFF. CDR3 DNA: TGTGCCATCAGTGAGGCCGGCCTAAGCGGGAGGGACACCGGGGAGCTGTTTTTT. J is TRBJ2-2 and V is TRBV10-3; TRBD2 matches at 10 bases. The junction had 9 bases not matched to a gene; V was cut back by 2 bases and J by 3 bases. This CDR3 comprises 18 residues. The germline gives CDR1 ENHRY, CDR2 SYGVKD.